This T cell receptor beta chain was obtained from a study of T cells in tuberculosis. Libraries were prepared by immunoSEQ multiplex PCR; TCRdb keeps only in-frame clonotypes and omits some of them. The data hold about 30,000 clones, with 75% to 95% observed a single time. Stated time point: new active TB diagnosis, blood taken before or within 7 days of starting treatment. Each patient had positive sputum smear microscopy and/or positive culture. CDR1 is MNHNS and CDR2 is SASEGT in the germline V gene. The V end lost 5 bases, the J end lost 5 bases, and 18 bases lay between the germline ends. The length of the CDR3 is 15 residues.

The sequence derives from an adult with tuberculosis. This material consisted of PBMCs, taken at tuberculosis diagnosis. The rearrangement links TRBV6-1 to TRBJ2-5, with D possibly TRBD1 on 8 matching bases. CDR3: CASSMDRVGRETQYF. CDR3 sequence (DNA): TGTGCCAGCAGTATGGACAGGGTCGGGAGGGAGACCCAGTACTTC.